This T cell receptor beta chain was observed in a study of T cell changes during pregnancy in multiple sclerosis. This CDR3 comprises 16 residues. Germline CDR1 is GTSNPN and CDR2 is SVGIG (reference sequence). The ends were cut back, 4 bases at V and 0 bases at J, with 13 bases in the middle. Repertoires were generated with immunoSEQ multiplex PCR, while TCRdb's copy carries only in-frame clones and drops some. The sample shows roughly 36,000 clones, under 95% of them seen only once. This receptor was obtained from a female donor in good health, enrolled as a control in a pregnancy study. Sample: peripheral blood, taken in the second trimester of pregnancy. This sequence joins TRBV30 and TRBJ2-6; D perhaps matches TRBD1 (5 bases). For the CDR3, the DNA is TGTGCCTGGAAGGGGATCCGGCCCTCTGGGGCCAACGTCCTGACTTTC. Its protein is CAWKGIRPSGANVLTF.